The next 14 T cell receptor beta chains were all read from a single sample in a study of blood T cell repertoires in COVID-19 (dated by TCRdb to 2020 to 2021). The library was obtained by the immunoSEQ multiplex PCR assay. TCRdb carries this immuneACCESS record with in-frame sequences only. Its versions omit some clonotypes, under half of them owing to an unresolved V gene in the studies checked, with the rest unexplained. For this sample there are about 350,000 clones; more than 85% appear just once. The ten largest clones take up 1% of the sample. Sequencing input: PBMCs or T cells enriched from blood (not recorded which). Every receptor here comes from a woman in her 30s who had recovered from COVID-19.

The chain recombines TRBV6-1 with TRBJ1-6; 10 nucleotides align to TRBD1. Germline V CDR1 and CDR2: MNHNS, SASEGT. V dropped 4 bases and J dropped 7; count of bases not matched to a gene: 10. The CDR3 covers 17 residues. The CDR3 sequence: CASSGPRTGGGNSPLHF. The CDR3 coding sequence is TGTGCCAGCAGTGGGCCCAGGACAGGGGGTGGGAATTCACCCCTCCACTTT.

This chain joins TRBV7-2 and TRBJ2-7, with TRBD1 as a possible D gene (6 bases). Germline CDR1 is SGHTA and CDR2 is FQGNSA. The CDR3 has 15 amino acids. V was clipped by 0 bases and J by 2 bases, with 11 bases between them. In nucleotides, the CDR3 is TGTGCCAGCAGCTTAGCGGGGGCAGCCACCTACGAGCAGTACTTC. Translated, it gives CASSLAGAATYEQYF.

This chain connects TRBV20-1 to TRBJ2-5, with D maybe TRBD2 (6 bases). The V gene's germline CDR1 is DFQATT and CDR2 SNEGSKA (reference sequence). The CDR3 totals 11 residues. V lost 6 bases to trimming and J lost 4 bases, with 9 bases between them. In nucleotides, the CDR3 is TGCAGTGCGGGGCGGGGAGAGACCCAGTACTTC. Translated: CSAGRGETQYF.

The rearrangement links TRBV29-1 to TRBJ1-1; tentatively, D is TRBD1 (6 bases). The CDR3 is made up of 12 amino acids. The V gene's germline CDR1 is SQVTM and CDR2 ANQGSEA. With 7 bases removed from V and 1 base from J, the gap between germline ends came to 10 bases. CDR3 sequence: CSAQQGNTEAFF. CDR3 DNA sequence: TGCAGCGCCCAACAGGGGAACACTGAAGCTTTCTTT.

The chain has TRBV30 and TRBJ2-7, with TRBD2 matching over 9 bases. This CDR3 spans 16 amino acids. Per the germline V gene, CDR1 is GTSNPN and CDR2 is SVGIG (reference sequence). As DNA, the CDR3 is TGTGCTTACGAGATGGGCGGGGGGGGCGGGTCCTACGAGCAGTACTTC. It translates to CAYEMGGGGGSYEQYF.

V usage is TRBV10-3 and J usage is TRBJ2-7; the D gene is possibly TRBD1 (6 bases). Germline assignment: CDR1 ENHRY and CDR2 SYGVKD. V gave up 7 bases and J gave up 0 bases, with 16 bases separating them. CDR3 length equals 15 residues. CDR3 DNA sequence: TGTGCCATCAAAAAGACAGGCGAAAGCTCCTACGAGCAGTACTTC. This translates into CAIKKTGESSYEQYF.

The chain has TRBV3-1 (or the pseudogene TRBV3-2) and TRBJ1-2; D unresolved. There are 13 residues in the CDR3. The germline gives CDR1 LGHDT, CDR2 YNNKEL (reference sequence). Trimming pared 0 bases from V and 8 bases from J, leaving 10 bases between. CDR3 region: CASSQERVGGYTF. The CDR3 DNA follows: TGTGCCAGCAGCCAAGAGAGGGTCGGAGGCTACACCTTC.

The chain's CDR3 is CASSLVPDQDGYTF. The CDR3 nucleotides read TGTGCCAGCAGTTTAGTTCCAGATCAAGATGGCTACACCTTC. This chain uses TRBV28 with TRBJ1-2; D is undetermined. The CDR3 totals 14 residues. V lost 2 bases to trimming and J lost 6 bases, with 13 bases between them. Germline V gives CDR1 MDHEN, CDR2 SYDVKM.

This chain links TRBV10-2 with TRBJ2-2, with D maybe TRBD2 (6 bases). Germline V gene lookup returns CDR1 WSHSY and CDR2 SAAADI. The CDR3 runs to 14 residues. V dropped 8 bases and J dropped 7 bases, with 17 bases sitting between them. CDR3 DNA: TGCGCCAGCGGAGGGGCAGGGTATGTCGGGGAGCTGTTTTTT. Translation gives CASGGAGYVGELFF.

CDR3 sequence reads: CASSAIQGAPHYGYTF. The CDR3 DNA is TGCGCCAGCAGCGCCATACAGGGGGCGCCGCACTATGGCTACACCTTC. The chain links TRBV4-1 to TRBJ1-2, with 9 nucleotides matching TRBD1. The germline CDR1 and CDR2 sequences are MGHRA and YSYEKL. Losses at the gene ends were 5 bases for V and 3 bases for J; bases not matched to a gene: 10. This CDR3 is built from 16 residues.

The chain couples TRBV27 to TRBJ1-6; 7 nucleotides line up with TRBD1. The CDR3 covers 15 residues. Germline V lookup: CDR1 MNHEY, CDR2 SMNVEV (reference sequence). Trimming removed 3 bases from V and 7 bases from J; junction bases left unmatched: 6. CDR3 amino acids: CASSLEGALNSPLHF. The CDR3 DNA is TGTGCCAGCAGTTTGGAGGGGGCTTTAAATTCACCCCTCCACTTT.

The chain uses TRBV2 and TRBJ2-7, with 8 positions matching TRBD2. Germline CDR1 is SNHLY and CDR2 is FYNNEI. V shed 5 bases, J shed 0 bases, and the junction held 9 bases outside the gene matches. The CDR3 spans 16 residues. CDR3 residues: CASSKESAGGSYEQYF. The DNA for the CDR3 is TGTGCCAGCAGTAAAGAATCGGCGGGGGGCTCCTACGAGCAGTACTTC. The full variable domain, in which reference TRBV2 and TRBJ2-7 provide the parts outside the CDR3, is EPEVTQTPSHQVTQMGQEVILRCVPISNHLYFYWYRQILGQKVEFLVSFYNNEISEKSEIFDDQFSVERPDGSNFTLKIRSTKLEDSAMYFCASSKESAGGSYEQYFGPGTRLTVT.

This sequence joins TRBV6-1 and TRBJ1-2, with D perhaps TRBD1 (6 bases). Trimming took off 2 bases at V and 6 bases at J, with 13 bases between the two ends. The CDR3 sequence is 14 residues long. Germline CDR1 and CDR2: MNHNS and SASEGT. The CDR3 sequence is CASSESLGADGYTF. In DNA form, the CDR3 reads TGTGCCAGCAGTGAAAGTTTGGGGGCCGATGGCTACACCTTC.

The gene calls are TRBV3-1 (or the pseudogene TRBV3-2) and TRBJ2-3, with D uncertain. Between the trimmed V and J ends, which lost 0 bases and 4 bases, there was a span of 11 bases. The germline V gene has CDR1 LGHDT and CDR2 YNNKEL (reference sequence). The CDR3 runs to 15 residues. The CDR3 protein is CASSQEVGLSDTQYF. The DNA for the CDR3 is TGTGCCAGCAGCCAAGAGGTTGGGCTATCAGATACGCAGTATTTT.